The sequence of this TCR beta chain was determined in a study of T cell responses to AZD1222 COVID-19 vaccine. Sequencing used immunoSEQ multiplex PCR; TCRdb keeps in-frame clones, though not all of them. The table shows about 150,000 clones, with roughly 90% occurring only once. Trimming removed 0 bases from V and 7 bases from J; junction bases left unmatched: 9. The CDR3 length is 16 residues. Per germline, CDR1 SGHRS and CDR2 YFSETQ. The rearrangement uses TRBV5-1 and TRBJ1-1; 10 bases align to TRBD1. Sequencing was performed on peripheral blood, taken on day 0 of AZD1222 vaccination. The TCR was taken from an adult in good health. CDR3 in amino acids: CASSLATGTGVLEAFF. In nucleotides, the CDR3 is TGCGCCAGCAGCTTGGCCACCGGGACAGGGGTGCTTGAAGCTTTCTTT.